The T cell receptor (beta chain) under discussion was sequenced for a study of T cell repertoires in cytomegalovirus infection. V dropped 0 bases and J dropped 0 bases, with 11 bases sitting between them. CDR3 size: 16 residues. Germline CDR1 MGHRA, CDR2 YSYEKL. Notes on this clonotype: The target antigen is unknown.

One entry per CDR3 protein, called by TCRdb with MiXCR from the reads. Among 80,000 or so distinct CDR3 sequences listed, around 42% were seen once. Sequencing was performed on CD8+ T cells from cultured PBMCs, taken from culture after CMV antigen stimulation. The rearrangement uses TRBV4-1 and TRBJ1-1; possible D gene TRBD1, 5 bases. This TCR came from a human donor in good health (CMV status not recorded). Some clones in this sample may be carry-over from other donors' samples. CDR3 DNA sequence: TGCGCCAGCAGCCAAGAACCGACAGCCATGAACACTGAAGCTTTCTTT. It translates to CASSQEPTAMNTEAFF.